The 29 T cell receptor beta chains below all came from one sample that was sequenced in a study of post-analysis software for immune sequencing data. Libraries were made from TCR beta cDNA, and they carried unique molecular identifiers. TCRdb itself ran the PCR reads through MiXCR, one entry per CDR3 protein. Of hundreds of thousands of distinct CDR3 sequences listed, roughly 27% were seen once; the top ten hold 0.5% to 0.6%. Whole-study findings and limits: Roughly 5 TRBV segments (TRBV5-6, TRBV5-1 and TRBV20-1 among them) occurred more frequently in patients than in controls.

No antigen has been assigned to these receptors. Sequencing was performed on blood. Receptors were obtained from a girl between 10 and 17 years old with multiple sclerosis.

The chain recombines TRBV11-2 with TRBJ2-1; 9 bases align to TRBD2. Germline CDR1 reads SGHAT; CDR2 reads FQNNGV. This CDR3 comprises 17 residues. V gave up 5 bases and J gave up 2 bases; unmatched junction bases: 10. CDR3 DNA: TGTGCCAGCAGCGTAATAGCGGGGGCTCCCCCCTACAATGAGCAGTTCTTC. Amino acid sequence: CASSVIAGAPPYNEQFF.

The rearrangement links TRBV25-1 to TRBJ2-1; 11 bases agree with TRBD2. The CDR3 spans 18 residues. CDR1 and CDR2 (germline): MGHDK, SYGVNS. V shed 5 bases, J shed 2 bases, and the junction held 11 bases outside the gene matches. CDR3 DNA: TGTGCCAGCAGTTCCGGACTAGCGGGCAATTTTCCCTACAATGAGCAGTTCTTC. It translates to CASSSGLAGNFPYNEQFF.

The sample holds a few counts of this clonotype. This chain joins TRBV27 and TRBJ1-4, with unresolved D. Per germline, CDR1 MNHEY and CDR2 SMNVEV (reference sequence). This CDR3 is 15 amino acids long. Trimming took off 6 bases at V and 5 bases at J, with 16 bases between the two ends. CDR3 bases: TGTGCCAGCAGCGGCGGGGATCCCAGGAATGAAAAACTGTTTTTT. This encodes CASSGGDPRNEKLFF.

There are a few counts of this clonotype. In nucleotides, the CDR3 is TGTGCCAGCAGTCCGGGGACTATGTTTATGGATGAGCAGTTCTTC. Protein: CASSPGTMFMDEQFF. The J gene is TRBJ2-1, the V gene TRBV12-3 or TRBV12-4; TRBD2 aligns across 7 bases. This CDR3 spans 15 amino acids. Trimming took 5 bases from V and 8 from J; bases not matched to a gene: 12.

Regarding this clonotype: Since a much larger clone is just one base distant, this may be a read error. V usage is TRBV12-3 or TRBV12-4 and J usage is TRBJ1-2; D remains unclear. Deletions cut 1 base from V and 3 bases from J, with 9 bases between. The CDR3 is made up of 14 amino acids. The CDR3 here is CASSLVRGYYGYTF. The CDR3 region has the DNA TGTGCCAGCAGTTTAGTCCGGGGTTACTATGGCTACACCTTC.

The chain recombines TRBV3-1 with TRBJ2-7, with D tentatively TRBD2 (5 bases). In germline, CDR1 is LGHDT, CDR2 YNNKEL (reference sequence). V was shortened by 0 bases and J by 1 base, with 22 bases between the two germline ends. The CDR3 length is 19 residues. The CDR3: CASSQEMWALGRRSYEQYF. The CDR3, as DNA: TGTGCCAGCAGCCAAGAGATGTGGGCTCTAGGGCGGAGGTCCTACGAGCAGTACTTC.

For this clonotype: A read error may be the cause here, since a much bigger clone is one base away. This chain uses TRBV29-1 with TRBJ2-3, with D perhaps matching TRBD1 or TRBD2 (5 bases each). The CDR3 is 13 amino acids. Between the trimmed V and J ends, which lost 5 bases and 0 bases, there was a span of 9 bases. Germline V gene sequence: CDR1 SQVTM, CDR2 ANQGSEA. The CDR3 loop reads CSVIGASTDTQYF. The CDR3 nucleotides read TGCAGCGTTATCGGGGCTAGCACAGATACGCAGTATTTT.

The rearrangement joins TRBV18 to TRBJ2-7; the D gene is possibly TRBD1 (6 bases). The J call is doubtful: the DNA matches TRBJ2-5 better. There are 14 residues in the CDR3. In germline, CDR1 is KGHSH, CDR2 LQKENI. CDR3: CASSPLRGKETQYF. CDR3 sequence (DNA): TGTGCCAGCTCACCATTGAGGGGGAAAGAGACCCAGTACTTC.

This clonotype was detected many times. The chain is built from TRBV7-2 and TRBJ2-4; D unclear. The V end was cut by 6 bases, the J end by 1 base, with 19 bases between. This CDR3 comprises 17 residues. Germline V gene sequence: CDR1 SGHTA, CDR2 FQGNSA. CDR3 bases: TGTGCCAGCAGTCCCCCGCTCCTGGTGAGGGCCAAAAACATTCAGTACTTC. Translation: CASSPPLLVRAKNIQYF.

The J gene is TRBJ2-5, the V gene TRBV7-9; maybe TRBD1 (6 bases). The V gene lost 8 bases and the J gene lost 3 bases, with 13 bases spanning the gap. This CDR3 contains 13 residues. Germline V gene sequence: CDR1 SEHNR, CDR2 FQNEAQ (reference sequence). The CDR3 region has the DNA TGTGCCAGCGTCCCTAACAGGGAAGAGACCCAGTACTTC. Amino acids: CASVPNREETQYF.

This clonotype was detected a few times. V gene TRBV7-9 combines with J gene TRBJ2-3, with TRBD2 identical over 11 bases. The CDR3 is 17 residues long. V gave up 7 bases and J gave up 7 bases; unmatched junction bases: 16. From germline, CDR1 is SEHNR and CDR2 FQNEAQ (reference sequence). The CDR3 sequence is CASTEETSGVHKYTQYF. The CDR3 DNA reads TGTGCCAGCACCGAGGAGACTAGCGGGGTTCATAAATATACGCAGTATTTT.

This sequence joins TRBV20-1 and TRBJ2-5; no clear D. Looked up from germline, CDR1 is DFQATT and CDR2 is SNEGSKA (reference sequence). V lost 2 bases, J lost 4 bases, and 11 bases lay in between. This CDR3 has 13 residues. CDR3 sequence: CSARNPGRETQYF. The DNA of the CDR3 is TGCAGTGCTAGAAACCCGGGCAGAGAGACCCAGTACTTC.

CDR3 residues: CATRGEISNQPQHF. The CDR3 coding sequence is TGTGCCACCAGAGGCGAAATTAGCAATCAGCCCCAGCATTTT. This chain links TRBV15 with TRBJ1-5; D gene ambiguous. The V gene's germline CDR1 is LNHNV and CDR2 YYDKDF (reference sequence). CDR3 size: 14 residues. The V and J ends lost 6 bases and 0 bases respectively, with 9 bases between them.

In its sample, this clonotype was seen a few times. The chain carries TRBV6-1 and TRBJ2-6; D perhaps matches TRBD2 (5 bases). CDR3 size: 15 residues. Trimming cost V 11 bases and J 1 base, with 15 bases left between them. Per germline, CDR1 MNHNS and CDR2 SASEGT. CDR3 bases: TGTGCCCTCCGGGCGGGCGGTTCTGGGGCCAACGTCCTGACTTTC. It translates to CALRAGGSGANVLTF.

There are a few counts of this clonotype. At one end the junction does not follow the germline gene, possibly because of a read error. The chain uses TRBV20-1 and TRBJ2-5; 7 nucleotides line up with TRBD2. The CDR3 consists of 12 residues. In germline, CDR1 is DFQATT, CDR2 SNEGSKA (reference sequence). The CDR3 DNA is TGCGGTGCTAGAATGGGGGGGGAGACCCAGTACTTC. Its protein is CGARMGGETQYF.

The chain carries TRBV3-1 and TRBJ2-7; D is ambiguous. V lost 0 bases, J lost 12 bases, and 12 bases lay in between. CDR1 and CDR2 (germline): LGHDT, YNNKEL (reference sequence). The CDR3 contains 12 residues. CDR3 DNA sequence: TGTGCCAGCAGCCAAGATCGGCAGGCCCCGTACTTC. Translation gives CASSQDRQAPYF.

As for this clonotype: At one boundary the junction diverges from the germline segment, which might be a read error. V usage is TRBV12-3 or TRBV12-4 and J usage is TRBJ2-1, with TRBD1 identical over 8 bases. This CDR3 is built from 15 residues. The CDR3 spells CTSSSRGRGVNEQFF. CDR3 nucleotide sequence: TGTACCAGCAGTTCCAGGGGGCGCGGTGTCAATGAGCAGTTCTTC.

This clonotype has only one observation. The V call is TRBV9, the J call TRBJ1-2; no clear D. The germline V gene has CDR1 SGDLS and CDR2 YYNGEE. The CDR3 is 16 residues long. The V end was cut by 0 bases, the J end by 1 base, with 13 bases between. The CDR3 spells CASSVVESPGNYGYTF. For the CDR3, the DNA is TGTGCCAGCAGCGTAGTTGAGTCACCCGGTAACTATGGCTACACCTTC. The variable domain in full, with the rest retrieved from reference TRBV9 and TRBJ1-2, is DSGVTQTPKHLITATGQRVTLRCSPRSGDLSVYWYQQSLDQGLQFLIQYYNGEERAKGNILERFSAQQFPDLHSELNLSSLELGDSALYFCASSVVESPGNYGYTFGSGTRLTVV.

About this clonotype: A much more abundant neighbour one base away suggests this may be a read error. The genes are TRBV3-1 and TRBJ2-1, with D possibly called TRBD1 or TRBD2 (5 bases each). Looked up from germline, CDR1 is LGHDT and CDR2 is YNNKEL (reference sequence). This CDR3 spans 10 amino acids. V was trimmed by 8 bases and J by 10 bases, leaving 9 bases between them. This chain's CDR3 is CASGTYEQFF. The CDR3 DNA is TGTGCCAGCGGGACCTACGAGCAGTTCTTC.

This clonotype was seen a few times. The chain recombines TRBV9 with TRBJ2-3, with 10 bases lining up with TRBD2. V lost 0 bases and J lost 1; bases outside the gene matches: 5. The CDR3 covers 17 residues. CDR1 and CDR2 from the germline V gene are SGDLS and YYNGEE. The CDR3 DNA reads as TGTGCCAGCAGCGTAGGCCTAGCGGGGGCCCGCACAGATACGCAGTATTTT. It yields the protein CASSVGLAGARTDTQYF.

The rearrangement uses TRBV7-9 and TRBJ2-5, with 14 bases lining up with TRBD2. After removal of 5 bases from V and 5 bases from J, the junction contained 7 bases not matched to a gene. This CDR3 has 16 amino acids. Germline V gene data show CDR1 as SEHNR and CDR2 as FQNEAQ (reference sequence). CDR3 nucleotides: TGTGCCAGCAGCCCTACCCGGACTAGCGGGGGGGAGACCCAGTACTTC. Translating it yields CASSPTRTSGGETQYF.

Details on this clonotype: A much larger clone sits a single nucleotide away, making a read error possible. This chain uses TRBV6-1 with TRBJ2-7; no firm D call. This CDR3 has 11 residues. Trimming pared 1 base from V and 5 bases from J, leaving 3 bases between. The germline V gene encodes CDR1 MNHNS and CDR2 SASEGT. CDR3 DNA: TGTGCCAGCAGTGAAGGGAACGAGCAGTACTTC. Protein sequence: CASSEGNEQYF.

V is TRBV7-9 and J is TRBJ1-4; D ambiguous. This CDR3 comprises 14 residues. Germline V gives CDR1 SEHNR, CDR2 FQNEAQ (reference sequence). V was pared by 6 bases and J by 6 bases, with 14 bases between. The CDR3: CASSTGVMDEKLFF. For the CDR3, the DNA is TGTGCCAGCAGTACCGGGGTCATGGATGAAAAACTGTTTTTT.

The gene calls are TRBV29-1 and TRBJ2-1; D may be TRBD2 (6 bases). The ends were cut back, 1 base at V and 7 bases at J, with 20 bases in the middle. The CDR3 runs to 16 residues. Germline CDR1 SQVTM, CDR2 ANQGSEA. CDR3 nucleotide sequence: TGCAGCGTTGAAGGGGAGCGGGCGGGAAGTCGGAATGAGCAGTTCTTC. Translated, it gives CSVEGERAGSRNEQFF.

V gene TRBV29-1 combines with J gene TRBJ2-1; D call uncertain. Germline V CDR1 and CDR2: SQVTM, ANQGSEA. V gave up 5 bases and J gave up 10 bases, with 18 bases separating them. The CDR3 totals 13 residues. The CDR3 DNA follows: TGCAGCGTTCCCGGCAGGAGCAACTACGAGCAGTTCTTC. It yields the protein CSVPGRSNYEQFF.

The chain is built from TRBV6-5 and TRBJ2-1, with D perhaps matching TRBD2 (6 bases). The length of the CDR3 is 16 residues. Germline V gene lookup returns CDR1 MNHEY and CDR2 SVGAGI. The V gene lost 6 bases and the J gene lost 6 bases, with 21 bases spanning the gap. The CDR3 region is CASSRDSAGGSNEQFF. In DNA, the CDR3 is TGTGCCAGCAGCCGGGACTCAGCAGGAGGTTCCAATGAGCAGTTCTTC.

This clonotype was recorded a few times. The rearrangement links TRBV7-9 to TRBJ2-5; 8 nucleotides align to TRBD2. The J call may be in error: the DNA end matches TRBJ2-7 better. Per germline, CDR1 SEHNR and CDR2 FQNEAQ (reference sequence). The CDR3 length is 16 residues. The CDR3 sequence: CASSDRGASGHDEQYF. The CDR3 DNA reads as TGTGCCAGCAGCGATCGGGGGGCTAGCGGGCATGACGAGCAGTACTTC.

The table lists this clonotype with a few counts. The rearrangement links TRBV5-1 to TRBJ1-2; unclear D gene. This CDR3 has 13 amino acids. Between the trimmed V and J ends, which lost 0 bases and 2 bases, there was a span of 5 bases. Germline lookup yields CDR1 SGHRS and CDR2 YFSETQ. The CDR3 DNA is TGCGCCAGCAGCTTGGAATGGAACTATGGCTACACCTTC. Amino acid sequence: CASSLEWNYGYTF.

This clonotype has a handful of counts. This chain uses TRBV20-1 with TRBJ1-4; 7 bases line up with TRBD1. CDR1 DFQATT and CDR2 SNEGSKA come from the germline V gene (reference sequence). V gave up 6 bases and J gave up 2 bases; unmatched junction bases: 15. The length of the CDR3 is 17 residues. The CDR3 region has the DNA TGCAGTGCGGGACGCCGGGACAGAGAGGGGACTAATGAAAAACTGTTTTTT. Translation: CSAGRRDREGTNEKLFF.